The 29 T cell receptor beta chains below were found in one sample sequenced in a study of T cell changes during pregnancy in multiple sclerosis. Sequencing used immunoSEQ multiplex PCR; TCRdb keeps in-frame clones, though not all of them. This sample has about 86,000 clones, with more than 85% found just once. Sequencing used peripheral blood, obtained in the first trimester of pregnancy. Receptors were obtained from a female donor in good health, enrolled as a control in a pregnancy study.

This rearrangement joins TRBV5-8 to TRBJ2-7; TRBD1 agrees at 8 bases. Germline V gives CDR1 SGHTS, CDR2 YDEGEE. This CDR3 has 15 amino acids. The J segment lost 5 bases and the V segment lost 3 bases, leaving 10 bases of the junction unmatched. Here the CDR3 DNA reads TGTGCCAGCAGCTCACTTCGTCAGGGGGCCGACGAGCAGTACTTC. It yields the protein CASSSLRQGADEQYF.

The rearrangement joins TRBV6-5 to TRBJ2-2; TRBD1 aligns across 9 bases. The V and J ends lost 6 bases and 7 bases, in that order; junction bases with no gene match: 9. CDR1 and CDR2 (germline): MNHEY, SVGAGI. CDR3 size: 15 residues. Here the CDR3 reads CASRAQGAIIGELFF. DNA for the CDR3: TGTGCCAGCAGGGCACAGGGGGCGATTATCGGGGAGCTGTTTTTT.

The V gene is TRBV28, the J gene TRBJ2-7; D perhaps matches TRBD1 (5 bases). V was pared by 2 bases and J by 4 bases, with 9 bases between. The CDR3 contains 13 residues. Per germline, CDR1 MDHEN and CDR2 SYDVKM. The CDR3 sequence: CASSLVGVYEQYF. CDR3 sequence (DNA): TGTGCCAGCAGTTTAGTAGGGGTTTACGAGCAGTACTTC.

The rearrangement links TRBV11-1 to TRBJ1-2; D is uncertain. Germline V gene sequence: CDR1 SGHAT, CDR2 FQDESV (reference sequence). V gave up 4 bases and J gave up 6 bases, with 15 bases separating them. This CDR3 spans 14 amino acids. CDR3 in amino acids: CASSYSRLFDGYTF. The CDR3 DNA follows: TGTGCCAGCAGCTACAGCCGGCTTTTCGATGGCTACACCTTC. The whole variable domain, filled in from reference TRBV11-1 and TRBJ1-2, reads EAEVAQSPRYKITEKSQAVAFWCDPISGHATLYWYRQILGQGPELLVQFQDESVVDDSQLPKDRFSAERLKGVDSTLKIQPAELGDSAMYLCASSYSRLFDGYTFGSGTRLTVV.

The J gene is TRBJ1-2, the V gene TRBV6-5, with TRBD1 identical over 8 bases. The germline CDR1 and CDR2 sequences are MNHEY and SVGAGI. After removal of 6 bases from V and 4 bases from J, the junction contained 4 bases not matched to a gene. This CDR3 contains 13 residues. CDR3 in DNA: TGTGCCAGCAGCCGGACAGGGATCTATGGCTACACCTTC. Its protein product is CASSRTGIYGYTF.

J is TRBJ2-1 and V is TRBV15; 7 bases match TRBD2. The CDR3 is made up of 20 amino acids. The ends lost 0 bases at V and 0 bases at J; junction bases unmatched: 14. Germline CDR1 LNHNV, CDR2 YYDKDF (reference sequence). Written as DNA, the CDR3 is TGTGCCACCAGCAGAGATTATGGGACTATTTACTTTAGCTCCTACAATGAGCAGTTCTTC. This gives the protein CATSRDYGTIYFSSYNEQFF.

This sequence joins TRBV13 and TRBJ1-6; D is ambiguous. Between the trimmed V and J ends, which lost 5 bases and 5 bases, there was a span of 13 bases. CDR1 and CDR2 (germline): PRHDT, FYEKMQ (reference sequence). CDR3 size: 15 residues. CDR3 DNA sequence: TGTGCCAGCAGCCATACACCTGAGGATAATTCACCCCTCCACTTT. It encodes CASSHTPEDNSPLHF. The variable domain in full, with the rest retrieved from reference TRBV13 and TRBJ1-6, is AAGVIQSPRHLIKEKRETATLKCYPIPRHDTVYWYQQGPGQDPQFLISFYEKMQSDKGSIPDRFSAQQFSDYHSELNMSSLELGDSALYFCASSHTPEDNSPLHFGNGTRLTVT.

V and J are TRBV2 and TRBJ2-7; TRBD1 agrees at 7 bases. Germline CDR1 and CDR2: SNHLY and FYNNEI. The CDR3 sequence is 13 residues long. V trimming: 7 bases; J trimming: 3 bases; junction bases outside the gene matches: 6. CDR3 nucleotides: TGTGCCAGCAATCCGAGGGACAGCTACGAGCAGTACTTC. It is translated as CASNPRDSYEQYF.

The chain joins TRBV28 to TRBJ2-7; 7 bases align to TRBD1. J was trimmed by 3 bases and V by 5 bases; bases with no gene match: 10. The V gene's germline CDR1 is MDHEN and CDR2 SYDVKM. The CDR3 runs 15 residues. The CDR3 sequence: CASSPDDRAYYEQYF. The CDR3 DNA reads TGTGCCAGCAGTCCAGACGACAGGGCTTACTACGAGCAGTACTTC.

The CDR3 DNA is TGTGCCAGCAGCCAAGGACTAGCGGAGAGCAATGAGCAGTTCTTC. This sequence encodes CASSQGLAESNEQFF. The V call is TRBV4-2, the J call TRBJ2-1; 9 bases line up with TRBD2. This CDR3 spans 15 amino acids. CDR1 and CDR2 from the germline V gene are LGHNA and YNFKEQ. Losses at the gene ends were 1 base for V and 6 bases for J; bases not matched to a gene: 4.

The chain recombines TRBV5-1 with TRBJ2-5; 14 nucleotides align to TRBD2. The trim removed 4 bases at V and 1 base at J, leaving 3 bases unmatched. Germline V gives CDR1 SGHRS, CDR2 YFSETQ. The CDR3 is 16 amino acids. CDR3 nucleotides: TGCGCCAGCAGCCGGACTAGCGGGGGGACCCAAGAGACCCAGTACTTC. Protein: CASSRTSGGTQETQYF. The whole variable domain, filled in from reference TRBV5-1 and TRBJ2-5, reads KAGVTQTPRYLIKTRGQQVTLSCSPISGHRSVSWYQQTPGQGLQFLFEYFSETQRNKGNFPGRFSGRQFSNSRSEMNVSTLELGDSALYLCASSRTSGGTQETQYFGPGTRLLVL.

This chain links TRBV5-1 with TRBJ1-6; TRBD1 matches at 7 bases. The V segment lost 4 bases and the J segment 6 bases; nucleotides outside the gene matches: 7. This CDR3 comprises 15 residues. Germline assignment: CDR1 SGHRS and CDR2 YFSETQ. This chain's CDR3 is CASSMGQSINSPLHF. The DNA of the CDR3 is TGCGCCAGCAGCATGGGACAGTCGATTAATTCACCCCTCCACTTT.

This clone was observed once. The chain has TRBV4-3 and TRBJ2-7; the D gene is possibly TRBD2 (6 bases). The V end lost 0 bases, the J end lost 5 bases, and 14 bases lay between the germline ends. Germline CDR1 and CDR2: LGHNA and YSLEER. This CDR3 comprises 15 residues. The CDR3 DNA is TGCGCCAGCAGCCAAGATCGGGGTGGAGGGAACGAGCAGTACTTC. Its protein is CASSQDRGGGNEQYF.

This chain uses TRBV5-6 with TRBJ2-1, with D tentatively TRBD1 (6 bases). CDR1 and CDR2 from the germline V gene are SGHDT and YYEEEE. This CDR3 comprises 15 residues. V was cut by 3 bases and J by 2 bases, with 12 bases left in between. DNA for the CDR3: TGTGCCAGCAGCTCCCCCGGGACACCCTACAATGAGCAGTTCTTC. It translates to CASSSPGTPYNEQFF.

The CDR3 coding sequence is TGTGCCTGGAGTGTGCGGCAGGGGTCAAATGAAAAACTGTTTTTT. This sequence encodes CAWSVRQGSNEKLFF. This chain uses TRBV30 with TRBJ1-4, with a possible D match to TRBD1 (6 bases). The CDR3 sequence is 15 residues long. CDR1 is GTSNPN, CDR2 SVGIG, per germline (reference sequence). Trimming removed 0 bases at V and 5 bases at J, with 13 bases between. The whole variable domain, remainder taken from reference TRBV30 and TRBJ1-4, is SQTIHQWPATLVQPVGSPLSLECTVEGTSNPNLYWYRQAAGRGLQLLFYSVGIGQISSEVPQNLSASRPQDRQFILSSKKLLLSDSGFYLCAWSVRQGSNEKLFFGSGTQLSVL.

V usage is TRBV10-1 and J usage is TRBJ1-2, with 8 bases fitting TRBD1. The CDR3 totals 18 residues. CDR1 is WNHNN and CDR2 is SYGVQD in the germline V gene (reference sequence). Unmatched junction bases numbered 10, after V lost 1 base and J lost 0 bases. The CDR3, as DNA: TGCGCCAGCAGTGAGTGGGGGAGGGACAGGCAGGCTAACTATGGCTACACCTTC. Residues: CASSEWGRDRQANYGYTF.

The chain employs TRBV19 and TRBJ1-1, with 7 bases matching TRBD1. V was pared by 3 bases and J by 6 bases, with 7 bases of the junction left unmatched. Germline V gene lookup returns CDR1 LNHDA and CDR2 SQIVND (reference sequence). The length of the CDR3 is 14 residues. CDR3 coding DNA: TGTGCCAGTAGTATGCCGGGACAGTTGTCTGAAGCTTTCTTT. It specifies CASSMPGQLSEAFF.

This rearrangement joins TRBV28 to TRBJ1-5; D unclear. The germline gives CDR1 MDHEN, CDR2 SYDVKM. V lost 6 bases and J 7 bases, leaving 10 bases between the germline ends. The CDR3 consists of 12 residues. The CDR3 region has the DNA TGTGCCAGCAGAAACGAACGGCAGCCCCAGCATTTT. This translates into CASRNERQPQHF. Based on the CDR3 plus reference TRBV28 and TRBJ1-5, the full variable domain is DVKVTQSSRYLVKRTGEKVFLECVQDMDHENMFWYRQDPGLGLRLIYFSYDVKMKEKGDIPEGYSVSREKKERFSLILESASTNQTSMYLCASRNERQPQHFGDGTRLSIL.

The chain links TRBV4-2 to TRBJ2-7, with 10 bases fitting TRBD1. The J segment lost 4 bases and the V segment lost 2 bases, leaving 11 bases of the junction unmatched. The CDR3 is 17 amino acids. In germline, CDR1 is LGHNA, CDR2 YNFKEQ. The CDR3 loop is CASSQLPSGTGDYEQYF. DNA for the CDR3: TGTGCCAGCAGCCAACTCCCCTCCGGGACAGGGGATTACGAGCAGTACTTC.

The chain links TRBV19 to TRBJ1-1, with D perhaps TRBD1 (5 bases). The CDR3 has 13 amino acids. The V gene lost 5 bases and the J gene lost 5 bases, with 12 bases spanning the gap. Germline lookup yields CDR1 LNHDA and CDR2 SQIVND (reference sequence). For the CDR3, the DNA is TGTGCCAGTAGTTTCAGGGTCGGGACTGAAGCTTTCTTT. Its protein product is CASSFRVGTEAFF.

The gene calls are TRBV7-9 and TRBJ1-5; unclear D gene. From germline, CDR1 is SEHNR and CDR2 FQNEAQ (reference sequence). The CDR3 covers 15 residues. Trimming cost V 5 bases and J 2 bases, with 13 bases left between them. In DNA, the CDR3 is TGTGCCAGCAGCCCCGGTGGCGCGGGCAATCAGCCCCAGCATTTT. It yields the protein CASSPGGAGNQPQHF.

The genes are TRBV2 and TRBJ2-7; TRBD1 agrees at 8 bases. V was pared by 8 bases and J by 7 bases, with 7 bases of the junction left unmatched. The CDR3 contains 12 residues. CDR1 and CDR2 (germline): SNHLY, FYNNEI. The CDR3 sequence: CASGRGLGEQYF. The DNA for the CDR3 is TGTGCCAGCGGCAGGGGGCTGGGGGAGCAGTACTTC.

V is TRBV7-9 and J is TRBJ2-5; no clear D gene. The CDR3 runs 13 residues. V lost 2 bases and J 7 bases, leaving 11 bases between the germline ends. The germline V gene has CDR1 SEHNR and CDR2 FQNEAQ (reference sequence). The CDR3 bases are TGTGCCAGCAGCTTAACGGTACCGGGGACCCAGTACTTC. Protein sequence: CASSLTVPGTQYF.

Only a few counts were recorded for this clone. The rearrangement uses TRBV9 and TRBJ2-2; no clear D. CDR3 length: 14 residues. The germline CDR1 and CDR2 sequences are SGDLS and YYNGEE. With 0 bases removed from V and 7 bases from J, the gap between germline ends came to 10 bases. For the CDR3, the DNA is TGTGCCAGCAGCGTAGCCCATGTCAACGGGGAGCTGTTTTTT. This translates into CASSVAHVNGELFF. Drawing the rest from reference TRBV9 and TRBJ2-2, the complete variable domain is DSGVTQTPKHLITATGQRVTLRCSPRSGDLSVYWYQQSLDQGLQFLIQYYNGEERAKGNILERFSAQQFPDLHSELNLSSLELGDSALYFCASSVAHVNGELFFGEGSRLTVL.

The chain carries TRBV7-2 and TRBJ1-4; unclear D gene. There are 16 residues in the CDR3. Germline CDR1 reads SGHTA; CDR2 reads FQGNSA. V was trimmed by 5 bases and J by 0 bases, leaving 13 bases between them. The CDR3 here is CASSTNSLATNEKLFF. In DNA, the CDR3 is TGTGCCAGCAGCACCAACTCCCTTGCAACTAATGAAAAACTGTTTTTT.

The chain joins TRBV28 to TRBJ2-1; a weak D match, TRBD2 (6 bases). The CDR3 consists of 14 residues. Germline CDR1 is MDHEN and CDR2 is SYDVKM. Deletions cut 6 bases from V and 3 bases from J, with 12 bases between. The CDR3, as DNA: TGTGCCAGCAGCCCCTCGGGGGTCTACAATGAGCAGTTCTTC. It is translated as CASSPSGVYNEQFF.

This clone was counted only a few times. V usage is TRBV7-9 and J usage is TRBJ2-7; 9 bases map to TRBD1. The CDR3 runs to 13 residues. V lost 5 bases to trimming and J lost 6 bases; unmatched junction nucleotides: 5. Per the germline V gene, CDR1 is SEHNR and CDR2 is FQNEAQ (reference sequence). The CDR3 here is CASSHGTGSEQYF. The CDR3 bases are TGTGCCAGCAGCCACGGGACAGGGAGCGAGCAGTACTTC.

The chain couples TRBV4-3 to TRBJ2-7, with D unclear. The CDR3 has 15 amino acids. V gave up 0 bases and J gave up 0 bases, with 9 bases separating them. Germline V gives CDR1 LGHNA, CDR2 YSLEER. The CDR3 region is CASSQESRSSYEQYF. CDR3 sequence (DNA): TGCGCCAGCAGCCAAGAAAGTCGGAGCTCCTACGAGCAGTACTTC.

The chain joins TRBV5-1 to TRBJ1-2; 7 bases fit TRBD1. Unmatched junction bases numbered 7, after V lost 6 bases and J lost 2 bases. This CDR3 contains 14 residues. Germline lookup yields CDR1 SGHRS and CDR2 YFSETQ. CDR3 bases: TGCGCCAGCAACGCAGTGACAGGGAACTATGGCTACACCTTC. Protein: CASNAVTGNYGYTF.